Listed below are T cell receptor beta chains from one sample, sequenced in a study of blood T cells in healthy people across ages. TCRdb itself ran the 5' RACE reads through MiXCR, one entry per CDR3 protein. The sample includes 1 million or so distinct CDR3 sequences, 45% of them seen just once. The sample comprised blood. The receptor source for this set is a woman aged 55-69 years in good health. Both conserved end residues are part of each CDR3. Each record gives: V gene, D gene, J gene, clone size, CDR3 protein, CDR3 DNA. The D gene is left open where the match is weak. A row's size may be missing; if present it is once, few, many or a size class.

V gene: TRBV14; D gene: NA; J gene: TRBJ1-2; clone size: NA; CDR3 protein: CASSQEGLNYGYTF; CDR3 DNA: TGTGCCAGCAGCCAAGAGGGACTCAACTATGGCTACACCTTC
V gene: TRBV6-5; D gene: NA; J gene: TRBJ2-7; clone size: NA; CDR3 protein: CASSYSSDAPYEQYF; CDR3 DNA: TGTGCCAGCAGTTACTCTAGCGACGCGCCCTACGAGCAGTACTTC
V gene: TRBV20-1; D gene: NA; J gene: TRBJ2-1; clone size: NA; CDR3 protein: CSARGLDWNEQFF; CDR3 DNA: TGCAGTGCTAGAGGACTAGATTGGAATGAGCAGTTCTTC
V gene: TRBV20-1; D gene: TRBD1; J gene: TRBJ1-6; clone size: NA; CDR3 protein: CSARTGANSPLHF; CDR3 DNA: TGCAGTGCTAGGACAGGGGCAAATTCACCCCTCCACTTT
V gene: TRBV7-9; D gene: NA; J gene: TRBJ1-1; clone size: few; CDR3 protein: CASSLGGQFMNTEAFF; CDR3 DNA: TGTGCCAGCAGCTTAGGAGGACAGTTCATGAACACTGAAGCTTTCTTT
V gene: TRBV7-2; D gene: TRBD1; J gene: TRBJ2-5; clone size: few; CDR3 protein: CASSLSGQGGETQYF; CDR3 DNA: TGTGCCAGCAGTTTATCGGGACAGGGGGGTGAGACCCAGTACTTC
V gene: TRBV7-2; D gene: TRBD2; J gene: TRBJ2-7; clone size: few; CDR3 protein: CASSLVPSGNHEQYF; CDR3 DNA: TGTGCCAGCAGCTTAGTGCCTAGCGGGAATCACGAGCAGTACTTC
V gene: TRBV12-2; D gene: NA; J gene: TRBJ2-1; clone size: once; CDR3 protein: CASRSEGPSGKFHNEQFF; CDR3 DNA: TGTGCAAGTCGCTCCGAAGGACCGAGCGGGAAATTCCACAATGAGCAGTTCTTC
V gene: TRBV6-6; D gene: NA; J gene: TRBJ1-2; clone size: NA; CDR3 protein: CACRGSYGYTF; CDR3 DNA: TGTGCCTGCAGAGGATCCTATGGCTACACCTTC
V gene: TRBV7-8; D gene: TRBD2; J gene: TRBJ2-7; clone size: NA; CDR3 protein: CASSLFSREAVGGYEQYF; CDR3 DNA: TGTGCCAGCAGCTTATTTTCGCGGGAGGCCGTCGGGGGGTACGAGCAGTACTTC
V gene: TRBV20-1; D gene: NA; J gene: TRBJ1-4; clone size: few; CDR3 protein: CSARPTGFSTNEKLFF; CDR3 DNA: TGCAGTGCCAGGCCGACAGGATTTTCAACTAATGAAAAACTGTTTTTT